One sample yielded the 25 T cell receptor beta chains listed below, sequenced in a study of blood T cells in healthy people across ages. Through a sample-barcoded 5' primer and a J-beta primer mix, a second PCR was run for about 7 to 12 cycles. MiXCR, run by TCRdb on the 5' RACE reads, gives a single entry per CDR3 protein. The table shows 1 million or so distinct CDR3 sequences, with 25% occurring only once. This sample also appeared in a second study, on T cells of mothers and their children.

Sequencing was carried out using blood. The source is a girl aged 2-10 years in good health.

This clonotype was counted a few times. The chain has TRBV11-1 and TRBJ2-2, with 11 bases that match TRBD2. The V segment lost 5 bases and the J segment 6 bases; nucleotides outside the gene matches: 5. This CDR3 region has 15 residues. CDR1 SGHAT and CDR2 FQDESV come from the germline V gene (reference sequence). CDR3 bases: TGTGCCAGCAGCACTAGCGGGAGTATCGCCGGGGAGCTGTTTTTT. Translation: CASSTSGSIAGELFF.

J is TRBJ2-1 and V is TRBV3-1; maybe TRBD1 (6 bases). Germline-derived CDR1 and CDR2 are LGHDT and YNNKEL (reference sequence). Trimming stripped 1 base from V and 8 bases from J, with 9 bases between. This CDR3 has 13 amino acids. The CDR3 reads CASSQGGQDEQFF. The CDR3 DNA is TGTGCCAGCAGCCAAGGGGGGCAGGATGAGCAGTTCTTC.

This clonotype came up once. The chain joins TRBV4-3 to TRBJ2-5; TRBD2 matches at 9 bases. Germline V CDR1 and CDR2: LGHNA, YSLEER. This CDR3 region has 17 residues. V trimming: 1 base; J trimming: 5 bases; junction bases outside the gene matches: 11. The CDR3 is CASSQGVGGGATETQYF. For the CDR3, the DNA is TGCGCCAGCAGCCAAGGGGTTGGCGGGGGGGCGACGGAGACCCAGTACTTC.

This clonotype was seen repeatedly, ten times or more. The chain couples TRBV20-1 to TRBJ2-6, with D hard to call. The germline gives CDR1 DFQATT, CDR2 SNEGSKA (reference sequence). The CDR3 has 13 amino acids. V was cut by 1 base and J by 2 bases, with 3 bases left in between. The CDR3 is CSARGAGANVLTF. The CDR3 DNA reads as TGCAGTGCTAGAGGGGCTGGGGCCAACGTCCTGACTTTC.

The sample holds many counts of this clonotype. The gene calls are TRBV9 and TRBJ2-5; D is unresolved. The CDR3 totals 16 residues. V was shortened by 0 bases and J by 4 bases, with 16 bases between the two germline ends. Germline CDR1 and CDR2: SGDLS and YYNGEE. The CDR3 is CASSVDAFGPRETQYF. CDR3 coding DNA: TGTGCCAGCAGCGTAGACGCGTTTGGGCCAAGAGAGACCCAGTACTTC.

V and J are TRBV7-3 and TRBJ2-2, with 8 bases matching TRBD1. With 3 bases clipped from V and 4 bases from J, the junction kept 4 bases outside the gene matches. CDR3 length equals 15 residues. Germline V gene sequence: CDR1 SGHTA, CDR2 FQGTGA. The CDR3 sequence is CASSLDRDSTGELFF. In DNA form, the CDR3 reads TGTGCCAGCAGCTTGGACAGGGATAGCACCGGGGAGCTGTTTTTT.

The V call is TRBV11-1, the J call TRBJ1-1; 9 bases align to TRBD1. The trim removed 3 bases at V and 1 base at J, leaving 3 bases unmatched. This CDR3 spans 15 amino acids. CDR1 SGHAT and CDR2 FQDESV come from the germline V gene (reference sequence). DNA for the CDR3: TGTGCCAGCAGCTTTGGGGGACAGGGGAACACTGAAGCTTTCTTT. It encodes CASSFGGQGNTEAFF.

This chain joins TRBV18 and TRBJ2-5; 8 bases are shared with TRBD2. The CDR3 covers 15 residues. Germline CDR1 reads KGHSH; CDR2 reads LQKENI. V shed 3 bases, J shed 5 bases, and the junction held 8 bases outside the gene matches. The CDR3 region is CASSPSLLADETQYF. The CDR3 nucleotides are TGTGCCAGCTCACCCAGCCTACTAGCGGATGAGACCCAGTACTTC.

V is TRBV27 and J is TRBJ2-2; no clear D gene. With 6 bases removed from V and 6 bases from J, the gap between germline ends came to 14 bases. This CDR3 region has 14 residues. Germline V gene sequence: CDR1 MNHEY, CDR2 SMNVEV (reference sequence). The CDR3 DNA sequence: TGTGCCAGCAGCTTGCTGGGGTTCCCCGGGGAGCTGTTTTTT. Translation gives CASSLLGFPGELFF.

The chain has TRBV29-1 and TRBJ2-3, with no clear D. Trimming removed 0 bases at V and 8 bases at J, with 0 bases between. Germline CDR1 and CDR2: SQVTM and ANQGSEA. This CDR3 is built from 9 residues. The CDR3, as DNA: TGCAGCGTTGAAGATACGCAGTATTTT. Protein sequence: CSVEDTQYF.

This chain links TRBV10-1 with TRBJ2-1, with TRBD2 as a possible D gene (5 bases). TRBJ2-5 explains the end of the DNA better; the J call may be wrong. The CDR3 contains 15 residues. The V gene's germline CDR1 is WNHNN and CDR2 SYGVQD (reference sequence). The CDR3 coding sequence is TGCGCCAGCCCCCTCCGGGGAGTGGGCCAAGAGACCCAGTACTTC. Translating it yields CASPLRGVGQETQYF.

V and J are TRBV3-1 and TRBJ2-5, with D perhaps TRBD1 (6 bases). The J call may be in error: the DNA end matches TRBJ2-7 better. This CDR3 contains 16 residues. Germline CDR1 LGHDT, CDR2 YNNKEL (reference sequence). The CDR3: CASSQDFNRDSYEQYF. The CDR3, as DNA: TGTGCCAGCAGCCAAGACTTCAACAGGGACTCCTACGAGCAGTACTTC.

This clonotype was detected only a few times. CDR3 loop: CSANQGQGRAEAFF. Written as DNA, the CDR3 is TGCAGTGCGAACCAAGGACAGGGTAGGGCTGAAGCTTTCTTT. This chain uses TRBV20-1 with TRBJ1-1; 8 bases fit TRBD1. Germline values: CDR1 DFQATT, CDR2 SNEGSKA (reference sequence). Unmatched junction bases numbered 12, after V lost 6 bases and J lost 6 bases. CDR3 length: 14 residues.

The chain couples TRBV2 to TRBJ2-7; D is possibly TRBD2 (5 bases). Germline V lookup: CDR1 SNHLY, CDR2 FYNNEI. V was cut by 7 bases and J by 5 bases, with 15 bases left in between. CDR3 length: 13 amino acids. DNA of the CDR3: TGTGCCAGCACCAGCGGCAGCTTGGACGAGCAGTACTTC. Residues: CASTSGSLDEQYF.

The V and J genes are TRBV15 and TRBJ1-3, with TRBD1 matching 7 bases. The CDR3 sequence is 16 residues long. V was clipped by 4 bases and J by 1 base; unmatched bases: 7. CDR1 is LNHNV and CDR2 is YYDKDF in the germline V gene (reference sequence). DNA of the CDR3: TGTGCCACCAGCACGGGGGACAGCACTTCTGGAAACACCATATATTTT. Translation: CATSTGDSTSGNTIYF. The full variable domain, rest sourced from reference TRBV15 and TRBJ1-3, is DAMVIQNPRYQVTQFGKPVTLSCSQTLNHNVMYWYQQKSSQAPKLLFHYYDKDFNNEADTPDNFQSRRPNTSFCFLDIRSPGLGDTAMYLCATSTGDSTSGNTIYFGEGSWLTVV.

This clonotype was seen a few times. The chain links TRBV4-1 to TRBJ2-3, with D unresolved. V was trimmed by 4 bases and J by 3 bases, leaving 8 bases between them. Looked up from germline, CDR1 is MGHRA and CDR2 is YSYEKL. This CDR3 spans 13 amino acids. This CDR3 is CASSRLNTDTQYF. The DNA of the CDR3 is TGCGCCAGCAGCCGCCTAAATACAGATACGCAGTATTTT.

In this sample, this clonotype turned up a few times. J is TRBJ2-5 and V is TRBV11-1, with D possibly being TRBD2 (6 bases). The germline V and J ends were trimmed by 3 bases and 4 bases, with 12 bases remaining between them. This CDR3 has 14 residues. Germline V gene lookup returns CDR1 SGHAT and CDR2 FQDESV (reference sequence). The CDR3 DNA reads TGTGCCAGCAGCTTTGGCGGCGGGACAGAGACCCAGTACTTC. It translates to CASSFGGGTETQYF.

V gene TRBV20-1 combines with J gene TRBJ1-2; 8 bases are a match to TRBD1. V lost 4 bases, J lost 8 bases, and 12 bases stayed unmatched. This CDR3 is built from 14 residues. Germline loops: CDR1 DFQATT, CDR2 SNEGSKA (reference sequence). The CDR3 reads CSATAGQDLGGYTF. For the CDR3, the DNA is TGCAGTGCTACTGCGGGACAGGACTTAGGCGGCTACACCTTC.

The genes are TRBV25-1 and TRBJ2-5, with unresolved D. With 4 bases removed from V and 0 bases from J, the gap between germline ends came to 9 bases. The CDR3 is 14 residues long. Germline V lookup: CDR1 MGHDK, CDR2 SYGVNS. In nucleotides, the CDR3 is TGTGCCAGCAGTGGGCAAAGTTACCAAGAGACCCAGTACTTC. Translating it yields CASSGQSYQETQYF.

This clonotype was seen more than once but under ten times. The chain has TRBV4-3 and TRBJ1-5; maybe TRBD1 (5 bases). Trimming took 2 bases from V and 7 from J, leaving 12 bases between them. CDR1 is LGHNA, CDR2 YSLEER, per germline. The CDR3 covers 14 residues. In DNA form, the CDR3 reads TGCGCCAGCAGCCAAAGTTCCTGGGGCCAGCCCCAGCATTTT. It translates to CASSQSSWGQPQHF.

This sequence joins TRBV5-1 and TRBJ1-2; no reliable D call. This CDR3 comprises 12 residues. Germline V lookup: CDR1 SGHRS, CDR2 YFSETQ. V was cut by 6 bases and J by 4 bases, with 10 bases left in between. The CDR3 bases are TGCGCCAGCACCGATGTCATCTATGGCTACACCTTC. It translates to CASTDVIYGYTF.

The rearrangement uses TRBV29-1 and TRBJ2-3, with D tentatively TRBD1 or TRBD2 (5 bases each). The CDR3 has 14 residues. The V gene lost 7 bases and the J gene lost 4 bases, with 18 bases spanning the gap. Germline V gene data show CDR1 as SQVTM and CDR2 as ANQGSEA. CDR3 DNA sequence: TGCAGCGGAGGGTTTCGAGGGGACGCAGATACGCAGTATTTT. Translation: CSGGFRGDADTQYF.

A few counts support this clonotype. The chain combines TRBV11-2 with TRBJ1-2; tentatively, D is TRBD1 (5 bases). Per germline, CDR1 SGHAT and CDR2 FQNNGV. There are 14 residues in the CDR3. V lost 5 bases to trimming and J lost 5 bases, with 15 bases between them. CDR3 coding DNA: TGTGCCAGCAGCACACTAGGGGAGACTTATGGCTACACCTTC. Encoded protein: CASSTLGETYGYTF. Complete variable domain (other parts from reference TRBV11-2 and TRBJ1-2): EAGVAQSPRYKIIEKRQSVAFWCNPISGHATLYWYQQILGQGPKLLIQFQNNGVVDDSQLPKDRFSAERLKGVDSTLKIQPAKLEDSAVYLCASSTLGETYGYTFGSGTRLTVV.

The CDR3 region has the DNA TGTGCCAGCACCTCAGCCCGGTGGGGTTTCTTTGGTGGCTACACCTTC. Residues: CASTSARWGFFGGYTF. This chain uses TRBV7-8 with TRBJ1-2; D gene unclear. Germline V lookup: CDR1 SGHVS, CDR2 FQNEAQ. The CDR3 has 16 residues. Trimming removed 7 bases from V and 7 bases from J, with 25 bases in between.

The table lists this clonotype with a few counts. This rearrangement joins TRBV4-1 to TRBJ1-2; weak D call: TRBD1 (6 bases). In germline, CDR1 is MGHRA, CDR2 YSYEKL. Deletions cut 4 bases from V and 4 bases from J, with 16 bases between. CDR3 length: 15 residues. CDR3 loop: CASSRPDRGSYGYTF. The CDR3, as DNA: TGCGCCAGCAGCCGCCCTGATAGGGGGAGCTATGGCTACACCTTC.